These 4 T cell receptor beta chains originate from one sample sequenced in a study of blood T cell repertoires in COVID-19. Method: immunoSEQ multiplex PCR; TCRdb's copy keeps in-frame clones and lacks some. The sample carries a few hundred thousand clones, roughly 80% recorded once. Material for sequencing was PBMCs or T cells enriched from blood (not recorded which). The receptors shown here come from a man under 40 with acute COVID-19.

The chain has TRBV5-1 and TRBJ1-1; TRBD1 matches at 8 bases. Germline V CDR1 and CDR2: SGHRS, YFSETQ. J lost 6 bases, V lost 2 bases, and 6 bases had no gene match. This CDR3 spans 14 amino acids. Here the CDR3 DNA reads TGCGCCAGCAGCTTAACAGGGGGTGATTCTGAAGCTTTCTTT. Translated: CASSLTGGDSEAFF.

The gene calls are TRBV5-1 and TRBJ1-1, with D maybe TRBD1 (5 bases). The CDR3 consists of 15 residues. Germline CDR1 is SGHRS and CDR2 is YFSETQ. V was trimmed by 0 bases and J by 1 base, leaving 10 bases between them. CDR3 region: CASSLDGRANTEAFF. The CDR3 DNA sequence: TGCGCCAGCAGCTTGGATGGCAGGGCGAACACTGAAGCTTTCTTT.

The V and J genes are TRBV4-2 and TRBJ1-4, with 10 bases aligning to TRBD1. V was clipped by 4 bases and J by 5 bases; unmatched bases: 4. Germline V gene data show CDR1 as LGHNA and CDR2 as YNFKEQ. The CDR3 is 15 residues long. The CDR3: CASSPPGQGNEKLFF. DNA for the CDR3: TGTGCCAGCAGCCCTCCGGGACAGGGGAATGAAAAACTGTTTTTT.

The chain couples TRBV7-9 to TRBJ1-3; 7 positions agree with TRBD1. From germline, CDR1 is SEHNR and CDR2 FQNEAQ (reference sequence). Losses at the gene ends were 5 bases for V and 6 bases for J; bases not matched to a gene: 10. The CDR3 has 15 amino acids. CDR3 loop: CASSVSSGTENTIYF. DNA for the CDR3: TGTGCCAGCAGCGTATCCTCCGGGACAGAAAACACCATATATTTT.